These T cell receptor beta chains were read from a single sample in a study of T cell repertoires in aging, cancer and after chemotherapy. TCRdb passed the multiplex PCR reads through MiXCR, listing each CDR3 protein once. There are about 2,400 distinct CDR3 sequences in the sample; around 26% occur only once, and around 7.8% lies in the top ten. Material for sequencing was blood. These receptors all come from a human donor with a solid tumor. The CDR3 runs from the conserved cysteine through the conserved F or W. Fields, in order: clone size, D gene, J gene, V gene, CDR3 protein, CDR3 DNA. The D gene is left open where the match is weak. Clone sizes are given selectively: once, few, many, or a class where the clone is expanded.

medium-sized TRBD2 TRBJ2-3 TRBV6-4 CASSETSGGTDTQYF TGTGCCAGCAGTGAGACTAGCGGGGGCACAGATACGCAGTATTTT
medium-sized - TRBJ1-2 TRBV30 CAWNGGPLSYTF TGTGCCTGGAATGGGGGTCCCTTGAGCTACACCTTC
medium-sized TRBD2 TRBJ2-3 TRBV27 CASSHGSGVTDTQYF TGTGCCAGCAGTCATGGGAGCGGGGTCACAGATACGCAGTATTTT
large - TRBJ1-2 TRBV29-1 CSVAAGGYTF TGCAGCGTTGCGGCAGGAGGCTACACCTTC
- TRBD2 TRBJ2-7 TRBV5-4 CASSLGGGRASYEQYF TGTGCCAGCAGCTTGGGGGGCGGGAGGGCCTCGTACGAGCAGTACTTC
- - TRBJ2-1 TRBV29-1 CSVVAPAELSRGQFF TGCAGCGTTGTTGCTCCAGCGGAGCTCTCACGGGGGCAGTTCTTC
large - TRBJ2-7 TRBV30 CAWSGASYEQYF TGTGCCTGGAGCGGAGCGTCCTACGAGCAGTACTTC
few - TRBJ1-5 TRBV20-1 CSARLVPEQPQHF TGCAGTGCTAGATTAGTCCCTGAACAGCCCCAGCATTTT
few TRBD2 TRBJ2-7 TRBV5-5 CASSLNAGLAGVEQYF TGTGCCAGCAGCTTAAATGCGGGACTAGCGGGAGTCGAGCAGTACTTC
large TRBD2 TRBJ2-3 TRBV19 CASSIGLAGADTQYF TGTGCCAGTAGTATCGGACTAGCGGGGGCAGATACGCAGTATTTT
few - TRBJ2-7 TRBV7-2 CASSLVGRGLGAYEQYF TGTGCCAGCAGCTTAGTAGGCCGGGGACTGGGGGCCTACGAGCAGTACTTC
- TRBD1 TRBJ1-1 TRBV7-2 CASSLKVWTGRPTEAFF TGTGCCAGCAGCTTAAAGGTTTGGACAGGAAGGCCCACTGAAGCTTTCTTT
- - TRBJ1-1 TRBV19 CASIPDGYTEAFF TGTGCCAGTATCCCCGACGGATACACTGAAGCTTTCTTT
once - TRBJ2-5 TRBV18 CASSPKYQETQYF TGTGCCAGCTCACCCAAGTACCAAGAGACCCAGTACTTC
medium-sized - TRBJ2-1 TRBV27 CASSRTQGEQFF TGTGCCAGCAGCAGAACCCAAGGGGAGCAGTTCTTC
- - TRBJ1-1 TRBV14 CASSPYGRADTEAFF TGTGCCAGCAGCCCTTACGGGAGGGCCGACACTGAAGCTTTCTTT
medium-sized - TRBJ2-5 TRBV12-3/TRBV12-4 CASSEMGGGETQYF TGTGCCAGCAGTGAGATGGGTGGGGGAGAGACCCAGTACTTC
once TRBD1 TRBJ2-2 TRBV11-2 CASSTGTANTGELFF TGTGCCAGCAGCACTGGGACAGCGAACACCGGGGAGCTGTTTTTT
few - TRBJ1-2 TRBV4-2 CASSQATGSYGYTF TGTGCCAGCAGCCAAGCAACAGGGAGCTATGGCTACACCTTC
- TRBD1 TRBJ2-5 TRBV7-9 CASSLGTGGNRETQYF TGTGCCAGCAGCCTAGGGACAGGGGGGAATCGGGAGACCCAGTACTTC
few TRBD1 TRBJ1-6 TRBV27 CASTLRQGMNSPLHF TGTGCCAGCACCCTACGACAGGGTATGAATTCACCCCTCCACTTT
medium-sized - TRBJ2-1 TRBV12-3/TRBV12-4 CASSLEGPLEQFF TGTGCCAGCAGTTTAGAGGGACCATTGGAGCAGTTCTTC
- - TRBJ2-7 TRBV5-1 CASSLVRVTGTQSSYEQYF TGCGCCAGCAGCTTGGTAAGGGTGACCGGGACACAATCCTCCTACGAGCAGTACTTC
- TRBD1 TRBJ1-3 TRBV19 CVSSPGQGYSGNTIYF TGTGTCAGTAGTCCGGGACAGGGGTACTCTGGAAACACCATATATTTT
- - TRBJ2-2 TRBV7-9 CASSPRAGITGELFF TGTGCCAGCAGCCCCAGGGCTGGGATCACCGGGGAGCTGTTTTTT
large - TRBJ2-7 TRBV30 CASETGLYEQYF TGTGCCTCAGAGACAGGACTCTACGAGCAGTACTTC
large - TRBJ2-7 TRBV6-5 CASRRRTWSYEQYF TGTGCCAGCAGGCGAAGGACTTGGTCCTACGAGCAGTACTTC